The 12 T cell receptor beta chains below come from one sample, sequenced in a study of a mutant IDH1 vaccine in newly diagnosed glioma (dated by TCRdb to the early 2020s). The library came from the immunoSEQ multiplex PCR assay. Here the immuneACCESS table is served through TCRdb, limited to in-frame sequences with V and J called. Missing clones are a known gap in these copies; in checked studies unresolved V genes cover under half, and the rest lacks a known reason. This sample lists 80,000 to 100,000 clones; around four fifths were detected once. The ten largest clones take up less than 9.5% of the sample. Explained via the paper, the time point label denotes: baseline, week 1 (first vaccination visit). The treatment or condition tag for this specimen amounts to: pre-vaccination baseline after standard-of-care therapy. The source was PBMCs, collected from a glioma patient treated with radiotherapy, temozolomide or both. Receptor source: a man aged 35-49 years with glioma.

This clone was observed a few times. V gene TRBV30 combines with J gene TRBJ2-1; 9 bases are shared with TRBD1. With V trimmed by 2 bases and J by 6 bases, 8 bases remained unmatched. CDR1 is GTSNPN, CDR2 SVGIG, per germline (reference sequence). There are 15 residues in the CDR3. CDR3 sequence reads: CAWSHRDRVSNEQFF. In DNA, the CDR3 is TGTGCCTGGAGTCACCGGGACAGGGTAAGCAATGAGCAGTTCTTC.

This chain uses TRBV5-5 with TRBJ2-2; D remains unclear. V shed 3 bases and J shed 2 bases, with 11 bases lying between them. The germline gives CDR1 SGHKS, CDR2 YYEKEE (reference sequence). This CDR3 has 15 amino acids. CDR3 nucleotides: TGTGCCAGCAGCTCGGTCCCGGATAACACCGGGGAGCTGTTTTTT. Protein: CASSSVPDNTGELFF. Filled out from reference TRBV5-5 and TRBJ2-2, the complete variable domain reads DAGVTQSPTHLIKTRGQQVTLRCSPISGHKSVSWYQQVLGQGPQFIFQYYEKEERGRGNFPDRFSARQFPNYSSELNVNALLLGDSALYLCASSSVPDNTGELFFGEGSRLTVL.

V is TRBV10-3 and J is TRBJ1-1, with D uncertain. The CDR3 loop spans 11 amino acids. Germline V gene lookup returns CDR1 ENHRY and CDR2 SYGVKD. V was pared by 6 bases and J by 5 bases, with 7 bases between. CDR3 sequence reads: CAIRGETEAFF. CDR3 bases: TGTGCCATCAGAGGTGAGACTGAAGCTTTCTTT.

This sequence joins TRBV10-3 and TRBJ2-1; a possible D gene is TRBD2 (6 bases). The CDR3 is made up of 15 amino acids. Germline assignment: CDR1 ENHRY and CDR2 SYGVKD. The V gene lost 8 bases and the J gene lost 4 bases, with 18 bases spanning the gap. The CDR3 DNA follows: TGTGCCATCCAGGATAGCGGTGGTAGGTACAATGAGCAGTTCTTC. Its protein is CAIQDSGGRYNEQFF.

In its sample, this clone was seen once. The chain combines TRBV19 with TRBJ1-4, with a possible D match to TRBD1 (6 bases). V dropped 0 bases and J dropped 8 bases, with 13 bases sitting between them. In germline, CDR1 is LNHDA, CDR2 SQIVND (reference sequence). This CDR3 comprises 15 residues. The CDR3 DNA is TGTGCCAGTAGTATAGATACGGGGGCAGGGGAAAAACTGTTTTTT. Translation gives CASSIDTGAGEKLFF.

The chain recombines TRBV13 with TRBJ1-2, with D maybe TRBD1 (5 bases). CDR1 PRHDT and CDR2 FYEKMQ come from the germline V gene (reference sequence). V was shortened by 5 bases and J by 0 bases, with 19 bases between the two germline ends. The CDR3 is 17 residues long. The CDR3 reads CASSQRRGRLSNYGYTF. The CDR3 DNA reads as TGTGCCAGCAGCCAAAGAAGGGGCCGATTGTCTAACTATGGCTACACCTTC.

This rearrangement joins TRBV5-8 to TRBJ1-4, with D hard to call. Trimming stripped 0 bases from V and 5 bases from J, with 14 bases between. CDR1 and CDR2 from the germline V gene are SGHTS and YDEGEE. This CDR3 spans 16 amino acids. CDR3 DNA: TGTGCCAGCAGCTTGGGGACGGTCTGGCCGAATGAAAAACTGTTTTTT. It yields the protein CASSLGTVWPNEKLFF.

The chain joins TRBV5-1 to TRBJ2-1; perhaps TRBD1 as D (6 bases). Trimming cost V 3 bases and J 0 bases, with 16 bases left between them. This CDR3 comprises 17 residues. From germline, CDR1 is SGHRS and CDR2 YFSETQ. The CDR3 sequence is CASSSLGQKSSYNEQFF. CDR3 nucleotide sequence: TGCGCCAGCAGCTCCCTCGGACAGAAGAGCTCCTACAATGAGCAGTTCTTC.

The CDR3 DNA sequence: TGTGCCAGCAGCTTCGCGGGGGGGCGCAATGAGCAGTTCTTC. The encoded protein is CASSFAGGRNEQFF. J is TRBJ2-1 and V is TRBV5-6, with 9 bases lining up with TRBD2. With 2 bases clipped from V and 6 bases from J, the junction kept 3 bases outside the gene matches. CDR3 size: 14 residues. Germline assignment: CDR1 SGHDT and CDR2 YYEEEE.

The V gene is TRBV7-8, the J gene TRBJ2-3; 8 bases agree with TRBD2. CDR3 size: 19 residues. Germline V gene sequence: CDR1 SGHVS, CDR2 FQNEAQ. J was trimmed by 0 bases and V by 2 bases; bases with no gene match: 13. In DNA, the CDR3 is TGTGCCAGCAGCTTATCGGTAACGGGAGGGCCGTATAGCACAGATACGCAGTATTTT. It encodes CASSLSVTGGPYSTDTQYF.

The rearrangement links TRBV9 to TRBJ2-7, with a weak D call TRBD1 (5 bases). Germline lookup yields CDR1 SGDLS and CDR2 YYNGEE. The CDR3 spans 13 residues. V shed 7 bases and J shed 4 bases, with 15 bases lying between them. DNA for the CDR3: TGTGCCAGCTCACCGAACCAGGGTTACGAGCAGTACTTC. It is translated as CASSPNQGYEQYF.

This chain connects TRBV11-1 to TRBJ1-1; tentative D call: TRBD1 (6 bases). The V end was cut by 3 bases, the J end by 8 bases, with 22 bases between. Germline CDR1 SGHAT, CDR2 FQDESV (reference sequence). The CDR3 has 16 residues. The CDR3 region has the DNA TGTGCCAGCAGCTTGGGGGCGACACAGTGGACAACCGAAGCTTTCTTT. This codes for CASSLGATQWTTEAFF.